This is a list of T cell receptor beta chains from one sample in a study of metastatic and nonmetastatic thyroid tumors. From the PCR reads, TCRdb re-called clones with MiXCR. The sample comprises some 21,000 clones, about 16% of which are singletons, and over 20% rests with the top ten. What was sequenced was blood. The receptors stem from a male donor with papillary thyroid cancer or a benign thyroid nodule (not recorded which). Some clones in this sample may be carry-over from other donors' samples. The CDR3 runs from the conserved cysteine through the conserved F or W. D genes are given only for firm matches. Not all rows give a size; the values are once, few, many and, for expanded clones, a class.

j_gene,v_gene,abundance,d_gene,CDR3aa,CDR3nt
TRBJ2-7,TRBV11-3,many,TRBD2,CASGKGLANYEQYF,TGTGCCAGCGGAAAGGGACTAGCGAACTACGAGCAGTACTTC
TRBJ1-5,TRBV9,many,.,CASSPTGNQPQHF,TGTGCCAGCAGCCCCACAGGGAATCAGCCCCAGCATTTT
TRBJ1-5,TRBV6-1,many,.,CASKVQGGNQPQHF,TGTGCCAGCAAGGTCCAGGGCGGCAATCAGCCCCAGCATTTT
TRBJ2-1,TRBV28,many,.,CASSLWASGILFF,.
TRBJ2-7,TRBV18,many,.,CASRWTGSYEQYF,TGTGCCAGTCGCTGGACTGGGTCCTACGAGCAGTACTTC
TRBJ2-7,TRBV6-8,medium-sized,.,CASLRRVELQGRDEQYF,TGTGCCAGCCTCCGTAGAGTCGAATTGCAGGGCAGGGACGAGCAGTACTTC
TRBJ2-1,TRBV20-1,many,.,CSARHLQRGGESEQFF,TGCAGTGCTAGACATCTCCAGAGGGGGGGGGAGAGTGAGCAGTTCTTC
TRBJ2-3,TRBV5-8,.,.,CASSFQGTQYF,TGTGCCAGCAGTTTTCAGGGGACGCAGTATTTT
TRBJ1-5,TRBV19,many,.,CASSMGGGGGVQPQHF,TGTGCCAGTAGTATGGGCGGGGGGGGCGGCGTTCAGCCCCAGCATTTT
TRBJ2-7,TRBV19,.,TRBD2,CASSPGTSGTYEQYF,TGTGCCAGCAGCCCGGGGACTAGCGGAACCTACGAGCAGTACTTC
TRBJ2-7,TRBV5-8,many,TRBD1,CASSSETGTGNWGQYF,TGTGCCAGCAGCTCGGAGACCGGGACAGGGAACTGGGGGCAGTACTTC
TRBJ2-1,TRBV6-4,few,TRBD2,CASSSLAGGNNEQFF,TGTGCCAGCAGTTCACTAGCGGGGGGTAATAACGAGCAGTTCTTC
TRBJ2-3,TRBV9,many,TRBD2,CASSVGDSGGDRDTQYF,TGTGCCAGCAGCGTAGGCGATAGCGGGGGGGATAGAGATACGCAGTATTTT
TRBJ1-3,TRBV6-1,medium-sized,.,CASSPGVYSGNTIYF,TGTGCCAGCAGCCCAGGGGTCTACTCTGGAAACACCATATATTTT
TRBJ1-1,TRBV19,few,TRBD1,CASRQGSGTEAFF,TGTGCCAGTAGACAGGGGTCAGGCACTGAAGCTTTCTTT
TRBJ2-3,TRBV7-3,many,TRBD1,CASSRDRDETDTQYF,TGTGCCAGCAGCCGGGACAGGGATGAGACAGATACGCAGTATTTT
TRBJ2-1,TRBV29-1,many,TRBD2,CSVDGRGLAESSYNEQFF,TGCAGCGTTGACGGCCGAGGACTAGCGGAAAGCTCCTACAATGAGCAGTTCTTC
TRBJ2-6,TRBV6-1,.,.,CSSSETGGRGANVLTF,TGTTCCAGCAGTGAAACAGGTGGCAGGGGGGCCAACGTCCTGACTTTC
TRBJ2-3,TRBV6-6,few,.,CASSLFGAHTVSDTQYF,TGTGCCAGCAGTCTCTTTGGGGCCCACACGGTATCAGATACGCAGTATTTT
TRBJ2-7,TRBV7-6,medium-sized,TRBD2,CASSLAQTSGGSEQYF,TGTGCCAGCAGCTTAGCGCAGACTAGCGGGGGAAGCGAGCAGTACTTC
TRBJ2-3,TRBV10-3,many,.,CAISEGGGTDTQYF,TGTGCCATCAGTGAAGGAGGGGGGACAGATACGCAGTATTTT
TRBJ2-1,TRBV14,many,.,CASSQPSGSRYVNEQFF,TGTGCCAGCAGCCAACCCTCGGGGAGCAGATACGTCAATGAGCAGTTCTTC
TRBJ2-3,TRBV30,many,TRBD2,CAWSVLAGVPDTQYF,TGTGCCTGGAGTGTACTAGCGGGGGTGCCAGATACGCAGTATTTT
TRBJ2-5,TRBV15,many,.,CATSRAGWAETQYF,TGTGCCACCAGCAGAGCGGGATGGGCCGAGACCCAGTACTTC
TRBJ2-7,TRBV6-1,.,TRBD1,CATTTTRDRDTYKQYF,TGTGCCACGACCACGACCCGGGACAGGGACACCTACAAGCAGTACTTC
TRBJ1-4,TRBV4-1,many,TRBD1,CASSQDGQGDEKLSF,TGCGCCAGCAGCCAAGATGGGCAGGGGGATGAAAAACTGTCTTTT
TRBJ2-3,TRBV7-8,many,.,CASSLASIYTDTQYF,TGTGCCAGCAGCTTAGCGTCAATATACACAGATACGCAGTATTTT
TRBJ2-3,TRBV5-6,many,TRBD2,CASSLGSGGSVF,TGTGCCAGCAGCTTGGGTAGCGGGGGGTCGGTTTTT
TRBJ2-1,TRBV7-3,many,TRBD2,CASSETSGGQNEQFF,TGTGCCAGCAGCGAGACTAGCGGGGGGCAAAATGAGCAGTTCTTC
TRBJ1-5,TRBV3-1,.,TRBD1,CAGSQETGPQHF,TGTGCCGGCAGCCAAGAGACAGGGCCCCAACATTTT
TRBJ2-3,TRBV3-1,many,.,CASRLTASTDTQYF,TGTGCCAGCAGACTGACAGCTAGCACAGATACGCAGTATTTT
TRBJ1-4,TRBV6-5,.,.,CASRGSVNEKLLF,TGTGCCAGTAGGGGCAGCGTGAATGAAAAACTGCTTTTT
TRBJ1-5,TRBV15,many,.,CATSRGGTSNQPQHF,TGTGCCACCAGCAGAGGAGGGACTAGCAATCAGCCCCAGCATTTT
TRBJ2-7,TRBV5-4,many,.,CASSLGGGTLDEQYF,TGTGCCAGCAGCTTGGGAGGGGGGACCCTCGACGAGCAGTACTTC
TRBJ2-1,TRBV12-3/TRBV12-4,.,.,CASSSREGQFF,TGTGCCAGCAGTTCCCGGGAAGGGCAGTTCTTC
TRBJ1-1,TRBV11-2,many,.,CASSPSLYAEAFF,TGTGCCAGCAGCCCGAGCTTGTACGCTGAAGCTTTCTTT
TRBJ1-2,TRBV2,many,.,CASGGGAYTF,TGTGCCAGTGGGGGGGGGGCCTACACCTTC
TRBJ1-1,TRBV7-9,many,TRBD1,CASSQPGQGDTEAFF,TGTGCCAGCAGTCAACCGGGACAGGGAGACACTGAAGCTTTCTTT
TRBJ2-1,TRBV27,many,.,CASSLEGPTSPNEQFF,TGTGCCAGCAGTTTAGAGGGCCCGACTTCCCCCAATGAGCAGTTCTTC
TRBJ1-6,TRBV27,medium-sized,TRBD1,CASSYGTGYDSPLHF,TGTGCCAGCAGTTACGGGACAGGGTACGATTCACCCCTCCACTTT
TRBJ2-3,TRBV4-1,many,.,CASSQPRDTQYF,TGCGCCAGCAGCCAGCCCCGAGATACGCAGTATTTT
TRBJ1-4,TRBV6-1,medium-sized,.,CASTFRDGDEKLFF,TGTGCCAGCACTTTCAGGGATGGGGATGAAAAACTGTTTTTT
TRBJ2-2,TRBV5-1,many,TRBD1,CASSLEGQGLTGELFF,TGCGCCAGCAGCTTGGAAGGACAGGGCTTGACCGGGGAGCTGTTTTTT
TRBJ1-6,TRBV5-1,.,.,CASPFVQVVSPLHF,TGCGCCAGCCCCTTTGTACAGGTTGTTTCACCCCTCCACTTT
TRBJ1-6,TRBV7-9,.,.,CASSLEGFNSPLHF,TGTGCCAGCAGCTTAGAGGGTTTCAATTCACCCCTCCACTTT
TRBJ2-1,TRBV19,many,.,CASRKQDRTGVEQFF,TGTGCCAGTAGAAAGCAAGATCGAACGGGAGTGGAGCAGTTCTTC
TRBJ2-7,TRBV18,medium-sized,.,CASSPPTDPYEQYF,TGTGCCAGCTCACCACCTACAGACCCCTACGAGCAGTACTTC
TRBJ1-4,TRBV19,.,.,CASIAACETSEKLFF,TGTGCCAGTATCGCCGCCTGCGAAACTAGTGAAAAACTGTTTTTT
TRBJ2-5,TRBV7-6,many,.,CASSFQETQYF,TGTGCCAGCAGCTTCCAAGAGACCCAGTACTTC
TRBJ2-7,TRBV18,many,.,CASSPRSDNSYEQYF,TGTGCCAGCTCACCGCGGTCGGACAACTCCTACGAGCAGTACTTC
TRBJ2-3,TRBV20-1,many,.,CSARDPLGGSSTDTQYF,TGCAGTGCTAGAGACCCCCTGGGGGGCTCTAGCACAGATACGCAGTATTTT
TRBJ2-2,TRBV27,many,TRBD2,CASSPLAERNTGELFF,TGTGCCAGCAGTCCGCTAGCGGAGAGGAACACCGGGGAGCTGTTTTTT
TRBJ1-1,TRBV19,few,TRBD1,CASSMWVRGRTEAFF,TGTGCCAGTAGTATGTGGGTCAGGGGGAGGACCGAAGCTTTCTTT
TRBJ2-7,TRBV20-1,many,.,CSALPAFSSYEQYF,TGCAGTGCCCTTCCCGCCTTTTCCTCCTACGAGCAGTACTTC
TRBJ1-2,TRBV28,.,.,CASSLLVDYGYTF,TGTGCCAGCAGTTTGTTAGTTGACTATGGCTACACCTTC
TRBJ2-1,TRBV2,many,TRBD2,CACLAGARIEQFF,TGTGCCTGCCTGGCGGGAGCCCGTATTGAGCAGTTCTTC
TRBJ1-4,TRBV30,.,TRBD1,CAWSGAGGLFF,TGTGCCTGGAGTGGCGCAGGGGGACTGTTTTTT
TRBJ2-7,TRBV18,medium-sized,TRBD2,CASSRLAGGPYEQYF,TGTGCCAGCTCACGACTAGCGGGGGGACCGTACGAGCAGTACTTC
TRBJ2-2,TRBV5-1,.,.,CASSLDPTVGTGELFF,TGCGCCAGCAGCTTGGACCCCACGGTAGGGACCGGGGAGCTGTTTTTT